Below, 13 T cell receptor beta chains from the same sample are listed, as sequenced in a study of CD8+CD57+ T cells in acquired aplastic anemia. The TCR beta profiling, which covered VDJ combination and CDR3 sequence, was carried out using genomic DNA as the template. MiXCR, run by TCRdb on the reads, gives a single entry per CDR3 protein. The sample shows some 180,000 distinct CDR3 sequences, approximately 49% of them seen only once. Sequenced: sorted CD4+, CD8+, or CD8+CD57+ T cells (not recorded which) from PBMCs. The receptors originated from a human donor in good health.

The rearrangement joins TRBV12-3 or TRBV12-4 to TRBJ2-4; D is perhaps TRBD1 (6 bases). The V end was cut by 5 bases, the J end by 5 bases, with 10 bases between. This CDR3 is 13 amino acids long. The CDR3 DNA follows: TGTGCCAGCAGTCCAGGGGACGAAAACATTCAGTACTTC. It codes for CASSPGDENIQYF.

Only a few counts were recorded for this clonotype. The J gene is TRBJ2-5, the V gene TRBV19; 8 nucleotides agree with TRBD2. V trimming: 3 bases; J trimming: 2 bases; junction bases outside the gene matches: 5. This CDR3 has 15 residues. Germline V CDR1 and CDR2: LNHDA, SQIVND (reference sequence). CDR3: CASSMGGGRQETQYF. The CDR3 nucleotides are TGTGCCAGTAGTATGGGCGGGGGGCGACAAGAGACCCAGTACTTC.

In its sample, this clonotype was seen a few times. CDR3 in amino acids: CASSDSSYSNQPQHF. DNA of the CDR3: TGTGCCAGCAGCGACAGCTCATATAGCAATCAGCCCCAGCATTTT. This chain uses TRBV7-2 with TRBJ1-5, with a possible D match to TRBD1 (5 bases). CDR3 length equals 15 residues. V was pared by 5 bases and J by 0 bases, with 11 bases between. The germline V gene has CDR1 SGHTA and CDR2 FQGNSA.

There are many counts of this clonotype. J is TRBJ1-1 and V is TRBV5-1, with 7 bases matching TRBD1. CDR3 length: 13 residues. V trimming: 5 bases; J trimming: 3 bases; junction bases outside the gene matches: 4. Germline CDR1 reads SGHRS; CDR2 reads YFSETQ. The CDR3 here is CASSNQGDTEAFF. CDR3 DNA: TGCGCCAGCAGTAACCAGGGGGACACTGAAGCTTTCTTT.

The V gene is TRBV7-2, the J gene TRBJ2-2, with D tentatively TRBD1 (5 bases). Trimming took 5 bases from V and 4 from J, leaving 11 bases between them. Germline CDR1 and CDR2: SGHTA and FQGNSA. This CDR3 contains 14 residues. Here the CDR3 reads CASSLRTPTGELFF. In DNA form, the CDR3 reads TGTGCCAGCAGCCTACGGACACCCACCGGGGAGCTGTTTTTT. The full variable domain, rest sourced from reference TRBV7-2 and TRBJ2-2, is GAGVSQSPSNKVTEKGKDVELRCDPISGHTALYWYRQSLGQGLEFLIYFQGNSAPDKSGLPSDRFSAERTGGSVSTLTIQRTQQEDSAVYLCASSLRTPTGELFFGEGSRLTVL.

The CDR3 reads CASSSQASVRTGYTF. The CDR3 nucleotides are TGTGCCAGCAGTTCACAGGCCTCAGTCCGGACCGGCTACACCTTC. The chain uses TRBV12-3 or TRBV12-4 and TRBJ1-2; maybe TRBD1 (5 bases). The CDR3 covers 15 residues. V lost 4 bases to trimming and J lost 8 bases, with 20 bases between them.

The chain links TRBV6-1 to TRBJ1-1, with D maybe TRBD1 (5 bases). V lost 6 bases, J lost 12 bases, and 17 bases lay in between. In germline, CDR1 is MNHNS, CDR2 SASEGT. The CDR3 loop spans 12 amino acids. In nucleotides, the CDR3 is TGTGCCAGCAGCCTACAAGGACAAAATACTTTCTTT. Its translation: CASSLQGQNTFF.

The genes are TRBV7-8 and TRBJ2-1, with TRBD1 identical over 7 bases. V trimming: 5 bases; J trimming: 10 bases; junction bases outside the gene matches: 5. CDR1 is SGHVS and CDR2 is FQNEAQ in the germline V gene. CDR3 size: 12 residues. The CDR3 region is CASSPPGGEQFF. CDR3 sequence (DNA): TGTGCCAGCAGCCCCCCAGGGGGAGAGCAGTTCTTC.

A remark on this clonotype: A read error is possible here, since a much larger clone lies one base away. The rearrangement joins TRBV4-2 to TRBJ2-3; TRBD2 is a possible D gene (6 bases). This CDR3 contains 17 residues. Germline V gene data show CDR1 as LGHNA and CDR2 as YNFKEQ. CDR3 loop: CAGSQDGSGYSTDTQYF. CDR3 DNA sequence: TGTGCCGGCAGCCAAGATGGGAGCGGGTATAGCACAGATACGCAGTATTTT.

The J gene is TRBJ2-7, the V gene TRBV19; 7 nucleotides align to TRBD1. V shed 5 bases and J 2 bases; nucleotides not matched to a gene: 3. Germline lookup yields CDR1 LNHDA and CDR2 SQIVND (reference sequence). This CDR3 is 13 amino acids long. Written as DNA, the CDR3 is TGTGCCAGTAGTGACAGGGCCGCCTACGAGCAGTACTTC. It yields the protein CASSDRAAYEQYF. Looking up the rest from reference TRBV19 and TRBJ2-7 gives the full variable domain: DGGITQSPKYLFRKEGQNVTLSCEQNLNHDAMYWYRQDPGQGLRLIYYSQIVNDFQKGDIAEGYSVSREKKESFPLTVTSAQKNPTAFYLCASSDRAAYEQYFGPGTRLTVT.

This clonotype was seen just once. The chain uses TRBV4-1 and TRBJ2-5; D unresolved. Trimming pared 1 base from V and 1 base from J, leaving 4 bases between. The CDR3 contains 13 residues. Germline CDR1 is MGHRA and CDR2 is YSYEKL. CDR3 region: CASSQALQETQYF. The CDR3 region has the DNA TGCGCCAGCAGCCAAGCTCTCCAAGAGACCCAGTACTTC.

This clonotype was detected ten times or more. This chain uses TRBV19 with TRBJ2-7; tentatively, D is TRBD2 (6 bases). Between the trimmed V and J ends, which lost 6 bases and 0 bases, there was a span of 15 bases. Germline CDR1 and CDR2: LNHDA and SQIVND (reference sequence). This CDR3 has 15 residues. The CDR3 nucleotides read TGTGCCAGTAGCGTAAGTGGGAGGTACTCCTACGAGCAGTACTTC. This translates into CASSVSGRYSYEQYF.

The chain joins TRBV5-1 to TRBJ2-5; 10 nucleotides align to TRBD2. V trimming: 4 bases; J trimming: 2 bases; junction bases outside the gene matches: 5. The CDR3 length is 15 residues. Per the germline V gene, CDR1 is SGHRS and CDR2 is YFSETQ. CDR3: CASSPWTSGQETQYF. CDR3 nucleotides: TGCGCCAGCAGCCCCTGGACTAGCGGACAAGAGACCCAGTACTTC. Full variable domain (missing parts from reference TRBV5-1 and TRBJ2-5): KAGVTQTPRYLIKTRGQQVTLSCSPISGHRSVSWYQQTPGQGLQFLFEYFSETQRNKGNFPGRFSGRQFSNSRSEMNVSTLELGDSALYLCASSPWTSGQETQYFGPGTRLLVL.